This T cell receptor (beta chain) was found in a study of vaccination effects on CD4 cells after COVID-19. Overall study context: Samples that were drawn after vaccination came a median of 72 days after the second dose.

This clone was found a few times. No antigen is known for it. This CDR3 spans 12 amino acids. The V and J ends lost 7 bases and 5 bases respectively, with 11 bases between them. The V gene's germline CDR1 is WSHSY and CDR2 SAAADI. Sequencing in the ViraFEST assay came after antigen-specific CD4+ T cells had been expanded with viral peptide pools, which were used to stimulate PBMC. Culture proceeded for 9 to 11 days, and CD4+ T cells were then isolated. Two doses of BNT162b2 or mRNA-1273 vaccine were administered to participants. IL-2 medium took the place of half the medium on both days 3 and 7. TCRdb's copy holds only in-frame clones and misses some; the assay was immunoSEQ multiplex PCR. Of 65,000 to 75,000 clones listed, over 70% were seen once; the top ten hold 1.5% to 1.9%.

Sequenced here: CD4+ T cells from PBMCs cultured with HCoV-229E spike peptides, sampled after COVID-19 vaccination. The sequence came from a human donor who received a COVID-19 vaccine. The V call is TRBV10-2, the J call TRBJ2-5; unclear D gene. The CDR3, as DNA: TGCGCCAGCACCCGTTTGGGGGAGACCCAGTACTTC. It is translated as CASTRLGETQYF.